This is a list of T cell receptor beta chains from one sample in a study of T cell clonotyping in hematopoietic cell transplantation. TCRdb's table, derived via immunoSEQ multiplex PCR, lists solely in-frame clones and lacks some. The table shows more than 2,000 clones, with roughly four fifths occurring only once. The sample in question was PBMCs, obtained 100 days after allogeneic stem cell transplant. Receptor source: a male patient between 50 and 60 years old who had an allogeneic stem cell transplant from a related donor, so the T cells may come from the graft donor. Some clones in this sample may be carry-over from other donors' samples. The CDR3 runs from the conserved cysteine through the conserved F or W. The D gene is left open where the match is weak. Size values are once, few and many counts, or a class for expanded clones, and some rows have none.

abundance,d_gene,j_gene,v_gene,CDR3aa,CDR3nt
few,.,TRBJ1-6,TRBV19,CASSLQGSNSPLHF,TGTGCCAGTAGTCTCCAGGGGTCAAATTCACCCCTCCACTTT
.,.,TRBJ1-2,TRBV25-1,CASRGGGAGGYTF,TGTGCCAGCAGAGGGGGGGGAGCGGGGGGCTACACCTTC
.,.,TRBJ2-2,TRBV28,CASVGNGGSLNTGELFF,TGTGCCAGCGTGGGCAACGGCGGCAGCTTGAACACCGGGGAGCTGTTTTTT
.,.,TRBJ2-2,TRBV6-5,CATGGKNTGELFF,TGTGCGACAGGCGGCAAAAACACCGGGGAGCTGTTTTTT
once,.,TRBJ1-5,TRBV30,CAWRGRGIVNQPQHF,TGTGCCTGGAGGGGCAGGGGAATAGTGAATCAGCCCCAGCATTTT
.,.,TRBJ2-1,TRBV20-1,CSARDYNEQFF,TGCAGTGCTAGAGACTACAATGAGCAGTTCTTC
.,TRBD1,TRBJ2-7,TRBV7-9,CASSPRGEDRGGYEQYF,TGTGCCAGCAGCCCCCGTGGGGAAGACAGGGGAGGCTACGAGCAGTACTTC
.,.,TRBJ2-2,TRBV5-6,CASSGGRIGELFF,TGTGCCAGCAGCGGCGGGCGGATTGGGGAGCTGTTTTTT
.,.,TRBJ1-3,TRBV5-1,CASSLEGNGNTIYF,TGCGCCAGCAGCTTGGAGGGGAATGGAAACACCATATATTTT
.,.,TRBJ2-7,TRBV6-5,CASSPQEASYEQYF,TGTGCCAGCAGTCCCCAGGAGGCTTCCTACGAGCAGTACTTC
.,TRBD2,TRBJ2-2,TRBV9,CASSVGGRSNTGELFF,TGTGCCAGCAGCGTGGGGGGGAGGTCGAACACCGGGGAGCTGTTTTTT
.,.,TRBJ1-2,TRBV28,CASSPRAPYGYTF,TGTGCCAGCAGTCCCAGGGCGCCCTATGGCTACACCTTC
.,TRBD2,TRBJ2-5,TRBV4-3,CASSQTRGGTQYF,TGCGCCAGCAGCCAGACCCGGGGGGGGACCCAGTACTTC
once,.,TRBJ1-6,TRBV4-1,CASRPQRNNSPLHF,TGCGCCAGCAGACCTCAACGAAATAATTCACCCCTCCACTTT
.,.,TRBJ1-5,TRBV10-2,CASSESPGNSNQPQHF,TGCGCCAGCAGTGAGTCCCCAGGAAATAGCAATCAGCCCCAGCATTTT
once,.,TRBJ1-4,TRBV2,CASSDSGTNEKLFF,TGTGCCAGCAGTGATTCAGGGACTAATGAAAAACTGTTTTTT
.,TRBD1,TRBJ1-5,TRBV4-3,CASSQGGGGQPQHF,TGCGCCAGCAGCCAAGGAGGGGGCGGGCAGCCCCAGCATTTT
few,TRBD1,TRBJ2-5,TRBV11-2,CASSSGQVKETQYF,TGTGCCAGCAGCTCGGGACAGGTGAAAGAGACCCAGTACTTC
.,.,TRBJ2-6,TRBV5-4,CASSLGAGSGANVLTF,TGTGCCAGCAGCTTGGGTGCGGGGAGTGGGGCCAACGTCCTGACTTTC
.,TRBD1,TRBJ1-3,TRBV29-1,CSVQSRGRDGNTIYF,TGCAGCGTTCAATCCAGGGGGCGGGATGGAAACACCATATATTTT
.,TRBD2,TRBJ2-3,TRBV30,CAWSVLPSAGGRGDTQYF,TGTGCCTGGAGTGTTTTACCGTCAGCGGGAGGGAGGGGAGATACGCAGTATTTT
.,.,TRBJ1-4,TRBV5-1,CASSLQRVAGEKLFF,TGCGCCAGCAGCTTGCAAAGGGTGGCAGGTGAAAAACTGTTTTTT
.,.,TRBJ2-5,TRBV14,CASSPRGLEETQYF,TGTGCCAGCAGTCCTCGGGGGTTGGAAGAGACCCAGTACTTC
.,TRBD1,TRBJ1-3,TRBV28,CAGRQGHSGNTIYF,TGTGCCGGTAGACAGGGGCACTCTGGAAACACCATATATTTT
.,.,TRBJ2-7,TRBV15,CATSREPTPTYEQYF,TGTGCCACCAGCAGAGAACCCACTCCGACCTACGAGCAGTACTTC
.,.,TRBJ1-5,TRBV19,CASSIGRNHPQHF,TGTGCCAGTAGTATCGGACGCAATCATCCCCAGCATTTT
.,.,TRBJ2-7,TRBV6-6,CASSSVPFSSSYEQYF,TGTGCCAGCAGTTCCGTTCCATTCTCTAGCTCCTACGAGCAGTACTTC
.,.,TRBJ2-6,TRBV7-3,CASSWDGSGANVLTF,TGTGCCAGCAGTTGGGACGGCTCTGGGGCCAACGTCCTGACTTTC
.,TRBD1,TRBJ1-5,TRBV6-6,CASSYSGQGNQPQHF,TGTGCCAGCAGTTACTCAGGACAGGGAAATCAGCCCCAGCATTTT
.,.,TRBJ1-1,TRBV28,CASNPGNTEAFF,TGTGCCAGCAATCCGGGGAACACTGAAGCTTTCTTT
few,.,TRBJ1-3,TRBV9,CASSVEGRDTIYF,TGTGCCAGCAGCGTAGAGGGCCGAGACACCATATATTTT
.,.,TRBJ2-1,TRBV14,CASSQEPRRVGVPYNEQFF,TGTGCCAGCAGCCAAGAACCCCGCCGTGTGGGAGTTCCCTACAATGAGCAGTTCTTC
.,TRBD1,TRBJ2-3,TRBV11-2,CASSPSGTATDTQYF,TGTGCCAGCAGCCCGAGTGGGACAGCAACAGATACGCAGTATTTT
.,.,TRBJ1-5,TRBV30,CAWSPIGGNQPQHF,TGTGCCTGGAGCCCTATCGGGGGCAATCAGCCCCAGCATTTT
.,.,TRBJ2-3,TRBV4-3,CASSPPFTDTQYF,TGCGCCAGCAGTCCTCCGTTCACAGATACGCAGTATTTT
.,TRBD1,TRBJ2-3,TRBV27,CASSLRGTGWGTDTQYF,TGTGCCAGCAGTTTAAGGGGGACAGGGTGGGGCACAGATACGCAGTATTTT
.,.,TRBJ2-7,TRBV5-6,CASSLSSARGATCEQYF,TGTGCCAGCAGCTTGTCTTCGGCCAGGGGTGCAACCTGCGAGCAGTACTTC
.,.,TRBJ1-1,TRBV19,CASSISENTEAFF,TGTGCCAGTAGTATATCGGAGAACACTGAAGCTTTCTTT
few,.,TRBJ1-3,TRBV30,CAWSGGGAGNTIYF,TGTGCCTGGAGTGGCGGGGGCGCAGGAAACACCATATATTTT
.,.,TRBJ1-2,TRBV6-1,CASSEGEAGVKSYGYTF,TGTGCCAGCAGTGAAGGGGAGGCAGGGGTTAAAAGCTATGGCTACACCTTC
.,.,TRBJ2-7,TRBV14,CASSQELGHPYEQYF,TGTGCCAGCAGCCAAGAGTTAGGACACCCCTACGAGCAGTACTTC
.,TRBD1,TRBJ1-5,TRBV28,CASTKQGVSNQPQHF,TGTGCCAGCACCAAACAGGGGGTCAGCAATCAGCCCCAGCATTTT
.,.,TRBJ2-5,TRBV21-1,CASSRYSTSRKLETQYF,TGTGCCAGCAGCAGATACAGTACTAGCAGGAAGCTAGAGACCCAGTACTTC
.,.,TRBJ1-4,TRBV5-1,CASSPRPGDSEKLFF,TGCGCCAGCAGCCCCCGACCGGGGGACTCCGAAAAACTGTTTTTT
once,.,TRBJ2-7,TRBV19,CASSIATEYEQYF,TGTGCCAGTAGTATCGCGACGGAGTACGAGCAGTACTTC
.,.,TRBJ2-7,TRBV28,CASRPSGLSYEQYF,TGTGCCAGCAGACCTTCGGGCCTTTCCTACGAGCAGTACTTC
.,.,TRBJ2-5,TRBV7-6,CASSRGALQETQYF,TGTGCCAGCAGTAGGGGGGCACTACAAGAGACCCAGTACTTC
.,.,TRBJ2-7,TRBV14,CASSPANYEQYF,TGTGCCAGCAGCCCGGCCAACTACGAGCAGTACTTC
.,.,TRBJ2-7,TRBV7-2,CASSLEADSPYEQYF,TGTGCCAGCAGCTTAGAGGCAGACTCCCCCTACGAGCAGTACTTC
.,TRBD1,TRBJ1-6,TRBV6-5,CASSYSLSGGSPLHF,TGTGCCAGCAGTTACTCGTTGTCAGGGGGTTCACCCCTCCACTTT
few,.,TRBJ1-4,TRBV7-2,CASSLAGGRVEKLFF,TGTGCCAGCAGCTTGGCTGGGGGGAGGGTTGAAAAACTGTTTTTT
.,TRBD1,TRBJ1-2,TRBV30,CAWGQGQNYGYTF,TGTGCCTGGGGACAGGGACAGAACTATGGCTACACCTTC
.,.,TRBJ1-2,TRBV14,CASSQDRLNYGYTF,TGTGCCAGCAGCCAAGATAGACTTAACTATGGCTACACCTTC
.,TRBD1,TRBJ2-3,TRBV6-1,CASRNRGQADTQYF,TGTGCCAGCAGGAACAGGGGGCAGGCAGATACGCAGTATTTT